The 7 T cell receptor beta chains below all came from one sample that was sequenced in a study of blood T cell repertoires in COVID-19. The protocol was immunoSEQ multiplex PCR, while the TCRdb copy is restricted to in-frame clones and leaves out a portion. The table includes a few hundred thousand clones, under 90% detected once. The sequencing input was peripheral blood. The receptors shown here come from a woman of 80 years or more with COVID-19, enrolled during active disease.

In its sample, this clone was seen a few times. The chain uses TRBV27 and TRBJ2-7, with D unresolved. V was pared by 7 bases and J by 0 bases, with 10 bases between. Looked up from germline, CDR1 is MNHEY and CDR2 is SMNVEV (reference sequence). The CDR3 extends over 13 amino acids. The CDR3 loop reads CASISESSYEQYV. The CDR3 DNA reads TGTGCCAGCATCTCGGAGAGCTCCTACGAGCAGTACGTC.

This clone showed up just once. The rearrangement joins TRBV10-3 to TRBJ1-5, with 10 bases fitting TRBD1. Trimming took 10 bases from V and 7 from J; bases not matched to a gene: 4. Germline V gives CDR1 ENHRY, CDR2 SYGVKD. This CDR3 spans 12 amino acids. The CDR3 bases are TGTGCCACCGGACAGGGGGGACAGCCCCAGCATTTT. Protein product: CATGQGGQPQHF.

The chain recombines TRBV7-2 with TRBJ2-1; 11 positions match TRBD2. The V gene's germline CDR1 is SGHTA and CDR2 FQGNSA. The CDR3 runs 15 residues. V shed 1 base, J shed 8 bases, and the junction held 4 bases outside the gene matches. This CDR3 is CASSLVAGGEYEQFF. The CDR3 DNA follows: TGTGCCAGCAGCTTAGTAGCGGGGGGGGAGTATGAGCAGTTCTTC.

The chain recombines TRBV12-3 or TRBV12-4 with TRBJ1-5, with TRBD1 matching 7 bases. This CDR3 has 13 amino acids. The junction had 5 bases not matched to a gene; V was cut back by 6 bases and J by 6 bases. CDR3 sequence reads: CASSPGGPQPQHF. The CDR3 DNA reads as TGTGCCAGCAGCCCAGGGGGACCTCAGCCCCAGCATTTT.

This sequence joins TRBV2 and TRBJ2-1, with 8 bases lining up with TRBD1. Germline CDR1 SNHLY, CDR2 FYNNEI. V shed 3 bases and J 9 bases; nucleotides not matched to a gene: 10. There are 15 residues in the CDR3. CDR3 loop: CASSDRTGYSAEQFF. The CDR3 DNA sequence: TGTGCCAGCAGTGATCGGACAGGGTACTCGGCTGAGCAGTTCTTC. Filled out from reference TRBV2 and TRBJ2-1, the complete variable domain reads EPEVTQTPSHQVTQMGQEVILRCVPISNHLYFYWYRQILGQKVEFLVSFYNNEISEKSEIFDDQFSVERPDGSNFTLKIRSTKLEDSAMYFCASSDRTGYSAEQFFGPGTRLTVL.

The gene calls are TRBV6-5 and TRBJ1-2; 10 positions agree with TRBD1. The ends lost 4 bases at V and 8 bases at J; junction bases unmatched: 4. CDR3 length equals 13 residues. Germline V gene lookup returns CDR1 MNHEY and CDR2 SVGAGI. For the CDR3, the DNA is TGTGCCAGCAGTTCCGGGACAGGGGAAGGCTACACCTTC. This translates into CASSSGTGEGYTF.

The rearrangement links TRBV19 to TRBJ1-1; D gene uncertain. V was cut by 6 bases and J by 5 bases, with 7 bases left in between. From germline, CDR1 is LNHDA and CDR2 SQIVND (reference sequence). There are 11 residues in the CDR3. Here the CDR3 reads CASSLSTEAFF. CDR3 coding DNA: TGTGCCAGTAGCTTGAGTACTGAAGCTTTCTTT.